This TCR beta chain is from a study of vaccination and CD4 T cells after COVID-19 (dated by TCRdb to the early 2020s). Concerning the study at large: SARS-CoV-2 positivity had been established in the convalescent patients by nasal swab PCR, and mild disease was recorded in under ten of these patients and severe disease in one. Post-vaccine blood samples were obtained a median of around 74 days after the second vaccine dose, with a range of about 13 to 250 days. Two doses of either the Pfizer-BioNTech BNT162b2 vaccine (n=8) or the Moderna mRNA-1273 vaccine (n=2) were administered to participants. The convalescent cohort comprised six males and four females, including two Hispanic individuals, seven Caucasians, two Asians and one multiracial person. Post-COVID blood samples were collected from convalescent patients a median of roughly 100 days after diagnosis, with a range of roughly 35 to 170 days. In control cultures, a CEFX viral epitope pool was used as positive control, an HIV-1 Nef peptide pool was used as negative control, or no peptide was added. In ten to eleven COVID-19 convalescent patients and a few infection-naive healthy vaccine recipients, researchers compared the spike-specific CD4+ TCR repertoire from before mRNA vaccination with the repertoire from after. A few convalescent patients were sampled both early after vaccination (day 14) and late after vaccination (days 161 to 241). Culture stimuli were overlapping spike peptide pools from SARS-CoV-2 and from the common cold coronaviruses HCoV-NL63, HCoV-OC43 and HCoV-229E.

Beyond this particular receptor, the publication reports: Nearly all vaccine-specific clones in convalescent patients (304 of 307) were mono-reactive for SARS-CoV-2 spike rather than cross-reactive with common cold coronaviruses. The number of convalescent patients in the study was relatively small, and the study did not examine early timepoints following natural infection. Although the median number of SARS-CoV-2-reactive clonotypes went up from some 23 after infection to 35 to 40 after vaccination, the increase was not significant. In convalescent patients, a median 86.3% of post-vaccine SARS-CoV-2-reactive clones were detected only after vaccination, and vaccine-specific priming was suggested by this finding.

The CDR3 measures 13 amino acids from cysteine to phenylalanine. The sequence is cut down to CDR3 DNA, 39 bases in frame from base 1. According to the germline V gene, CDR1 reads MNHEY and CDR2 reads SVGAGI. Trimming at the junction amounts to 2 bases on V and 8 bases on J, and the germline ends lie 12 bases apart. This clonotype appeared a few times. The specificity of this receptor is unknown. Per-base qualities were not stored, and no clone one base away is much larger. Library prep was done by PCR. DNA from cultured CD4+ T cells was subjected to TCR sequencing with the Oncomine TCR Beta short-read assay at the Johns Hopkins FTIC core. Genomic DNA was extracted from the cultured CD4+ T cells with the QIAamp micro DNA kit. Oncomine TCR Beta libraries made from cultured CD4+ T cells were pooled using unique dual indexes and sequenced on an Illumina iSeq 100. The authors' analysis ran thus. Non-productive sequences were removed, and CDR3s that did not start with C, did not end with F or W, or were shorter than 7 amino acids were discarded. Antigen-specific clonotypes were identified with the MANAFEST web application by comparing peptide-stimulated wells with reference and other culture wells. To be called positive, a clone needed an FDR below 0.05, an odds ratio above 5, and a productive frequency above 0.1% in at least two of three replicate wells. A clonotype was classed as cross-reactive if the clonotype showed significant expansion both in SARS-CoV-2 spike wells and in at least one common cold coronavirus spike condition. CDR3 homology was assessed with Levenshtein distances (stringdist) and unrooted phylogenetic trees (ape) in R version 3.6.1. TCRdb took the public reads, trimmed them with fastp at Q25, ran MiXCR for clone calling and kept in-frame beta chains. Every CDR3 protein is listed once, alongside the most common genes and DNA of its rows. TCRdb's processing, not the study's, gives the V and J calls here. For this sample the table gives some 17,000 distinct CDR3 sequences, of which around 50% were detected only once. The top ten constitute around 21% of the sample.

What this sample's time point label stands for: late sampling 161 to 241 days after vaccination in a few convalescent patients. The treatment or condition tag for this specimen amounts to: 10-day PBMC culture with coronavirus spike peptide pools or control peptides (ViraFEST assay). The study used the ViraFEST assay, which expanded antigen-specific T cells with peptide pools and then identified expanded clonotypes by TCR sequencing. The positive SARS-CoV-2 PCR tests of the convalescent patients were dated from March to December 2020, before the Alpha, Beta and Delta variants emerged in the United States. PBMCs were cultured at about 2 million per well in IMDM supplemented with roughly 5% human AB serum and about 10 IU/ml IL-2, with approximately 9.5 ug/ml peptide pools added. Half of the culture medium was replaced with fresh IL-2-containing medium on days 3 and 7. After about 11 days of culture, CD4+ T cells were isolated by negative selection using the EasySep CD4+ T cell isolation kit. PBMCs were separated from whole blood using Ficoll-Paque Plus gradient centrifugation and then either used fresh or cryopreserved at -140C. Culture conditions were generally each tested in triplicate wells.

Here the sequenced sample was CD4+ T cells from blood, cultured in vitro, taken about 7 months after SARS-CoV-2 vaccination. The rearranged chain carries TRBV6-5 and TRBJ1-2, and the D gene may be TRBD1, 6 bases matching. This receptor was obtained from a human donor who had recovered from COVID-19. The nucleotide sequence is given as TGTGCCAGCAGTTACCCACAGGGAGGGGGCTACACCTTC. The encoded protein is CASSYPQGGGYTF.